This entry is about one T cell receptor beta chain. Its antigen is unidentified. Through Arm-PCR of CDR3 regions and iRepertoire HTBI primers, TCR beta libraries were built. TCRdb reprocessed the multiplex PCR reads with MiXCR, giving one entry per CDR3 protein. The table shows roughly 400,000 distinct CDR3 sequences, with 14% to 15% occurring only once. Time point reported: newly diagnosed GD, antithyroid drugs for less than 3 months. Construction of the TCR library relied on RNA isolated from PBMCs. In each case, Graves' disease was diagnosed per American Thyroid Association guidelines. This sample was included in a study of regulatory T cells in long-lasting Graves disease. General study results and limits: Accuracy was perhaps lowered by the small sample size.

CDR1 is SGHRS, CDR2 YFSETQ, per germline. V was pared by 0 bases and J by 10 bases, with 19 bases between. The CDR3 totals 15 residues. The same sample was also used in a study of T cells in Graves' hyperthyroidism and ophthalmopathy. Per that study: A 13 V-J model separated ophthalmopathy from stable hyperthyroidism. Ophthalmopathy was identified by the model a median roughly six months ahead of onset.

This sample comprised peripheral blood mononuclear cells (PBMCs), obtained at new diagnosis, from a patient treated with antithyroid drugs. V is TRBV5-1 and J is TRBJ1-2; D remains ambiguous. The TCR sequence derives from a woman in her forties with Graves disease. In nucleotides, the CDR3 is TGCGCCAGCAGCTTGGTGTCCGGGGTTGGTATGGACTACACCTTC. Its translation is CASSLVSGVGMDYTF.